Listed here are 21 T cell receptor beta chains from one sample, sequenced in a study of blood T cell repertoires in COVID-19. Sequenced by immunoSEQ multiplex PCR; TCRdb stores in-frame clones only, minus some. The sample has a few hundred thousand clones; roughly 80% are singletons. The sequenced sample was peripheral blood. All receptors derive from a woman of 80 years or more with active or convalescent COVID-19.

The genes are TRBV5-1 and TRBJ1-6; 7 bases are shared with TRBD1. Trimming took 3 bases from V and 0 from J; bases not matched to a gene: 3. The V gene's germline CDR1 is SGHRS and CDR2 YFSETQ. This CDR3 contains 16 residues. CDR3 bases: TGCGCCAGCAGCTACAGGGGAGCCTCCTATAATTCACCCCTCCACTTT. Encoded protein: CASSYRGASYNSPLHF.

This chain uses TRBV5-1 with TRBJ2-7; the match to TRBD1 covers 11 bases. Trimming took 3 bases from V and 4 from J; bases not matched to a gene: 9. CDR1 is SGHRS, CDR2 YFSETQ, per germline. The CDR3 sequence is 16 residues long. The CDR3 nucleotides are TGCGCCAGCAGCTGGACCTCCGGGACAGGGGGATACGAGCAGTACTTC. It translates to CASSWTSGTGGYEQYF.

The V call is TRBV5-4, the J call TRBJ2-7, with TRBD1 matching over 9 bases. The germline gives CDR1 SGHNT, CDR2 YYREEE (reference sequence). The CDR3 is 14 amino acids. The junction had 7 bases not matched to a gene; V was cut back by 4 bases and J by 5 bases. The CDR3 protein is CASSPARDRDEQYF. The CDR3 DNA sequence: TGTGCCAGCAGCCCCGCCCGGGACAGGGACGAGCAGTACTTC. Full variable domain (remainder filled in from reference TRBV5-4 and TRBJ2-7): ETGVTQSPTHLIKTRGQQVTLRCSSQSGHNTVSWYQQALGQGPQFIFQYYREEENGRGNFPPRFSGLQFPNYSSELNVNALELDDSALYLCASSPARDRDEQYFGPGTRLTVT.

V and J are TRBV5-8 and TRBJ2-7, with D maybe TRBD1 (6 bases). The ends were cut back, 4 bases at V and 8 bases at J, with 19 bases in the middle. The CDR3 totals 14 residues. The V gene's germline CDR1 is SGHTS and CDR2 YDEGEE. Here the CDR3 reads CASSVMDLWGQQYF. DNA of the CDR3: TGTGCCAGCAGCGTAATGGATCTCTGGGGGCAGCAGTACTTC. Based on the CDR3 plus reference TRBV5-8 and TRBJ2-7, the full variable domain is EAGVTQSPTHLIKTRGQQATLRCSPISGHTSVYWYQQALGLGLQFLLWYDEGEERNRGNFPPRFSGRQFPNYSSELNVNALELEDSALYLCASSVMDLWGQQYFGPGTRLTVT.

This clone came up a few times. The CDR3 loop is CASRALGGETQYF. The CDR3 DNA reads as TGTGCCAGCAGGGCCTTAGGGGGAGAGACCCAGTACTTC. The chain is built from TRBV2 and TRBJ2-5; possible D gene TRBD1, 6 bases. The CDR3 is 13 residues long. With 6 bases removed from V and 4 bases from J, the gap between germline ends came to 12 bases. Germline V gives CDR1 SNHLY, CDR2 FYNNEI. Supplemented by reference TRBV2 and TRBJ2-5, the full variable domain reads EPEVTQTPSHQVTQMGQEVILRCVPISNHLYFYWYRQILGQKVEFLVSFYNNEISEKSEIFDDQFSVERPDGSNFTLKIRSTKLEDSAMYFCASRALGGETQYFGPGTRLLVL.

The J gene is TRBJ2-1, the V gene TRBV9; TRBD1 matches 8 bases. Germline CDR1 and CDR2: SGDLS and YYNGEE. The CDR3 covers 14 residues. The V and J ends lost 2 bases and 4 bases, in that order; junction bases with no gene match: 2. DNA for the CDR3: TGTGCCAGCAGCGTCCGACAGGGGTACAATGAGCAGTTCTTC. Its protein product is CASSVRQGYNEQFF.

The chain couples TRBV14 to TRBJ2-1, with 11 bases aligning to TRBD2. Germline V CDR1 and CDR2: SGHDN, FVKESK. The CDR3 extends over 18 amino acids. With V trimmed by 4 bases and J by 9 bases, 17 bases remained unmatched. The CDR3 is CASSLIHLLTSGSGEQFF. For the CDR3, the DNA is TGTGCCAGCAGCCTGATTCATCTTCTAACTAGCGGGAGCGGTGAGCAGTTCTTC.

The chain has TRBV6-5 and TRBJ1-2; 7 bases map to TRBD1. The germline V gene has CDR1 MNHEY and CDR2 SVGAGI. The CDR3 covers 15 residues. Germline trimming cut 7 bases from V and 4 bases from J; bases unmatched to any gene: 12. The CDR3 spells CASMARDRLIYGYTF. The CDR3 DNA reads TGTGCCAGCATGGCCAGGGACAGACTAATCTATGGCTACACCTTC.

The V call is TRBV9, the J call TRBJ2-3, with TRBD2 identical over 13 bases. Trimming cost V 4 bases and J 3 bases; bases outside gene matches: 8. The germline V gene has CDR1 SGDLS and CDR2 YYNGEE. The CDR3 has 17 amino acids. The CDR3 spells CASSSRTSGSKTDTQYF. The CDR3 bases are TGTGCCAGCAGCTCAAGGACTAGCGGGAGCAAAACAGATACGCAGTATTTT.

The V gene is TRBV3-1 (or the pseudogene TRBV3-2), the J gene TRBJ2-5, with D possibly matching TRBD2 (6 bases). Trimming removed 1 base from V and 5 bases from J, with 11 bases in between. Germline V gene sequence: CDR1 LGHDT, CDR2 YNNKEL (reference sequence). The CDR3 has 14 residues. The CDR3: CASSQVRLGETQYF. In DNA form, the CDR3 reads TGTGCCAGCAGCCAAGTCCGACTAGGTGAGACCCAGTACTTC.

The chain carries TRBV7-2 and TRBJ2-5; 9 bases are shared with TRBD2. CDR1 is SGHTA, CDR2 FQGNSA, per germline. This CDR3 region has 15 residues. The V gene end was trimmed by 5 bases and the J gene end by 4 bases; junction bases not matched to a gene: 8. This CDR3 is CASSKTSGSSETQYF. The DNA of the CDR3 is TGTGCCAGCAGCAAGACTAGCGGTTCATCAGAGACCCAGTACTTC.

The chain combines TRBV30 with TRBJ2-1; 8 nucleotides agree with TRBD1. V lost 0 bases, J lost 4 bases, and 2 bases stayed unmatched. This CDR3 is built from 14 residues. Germline CDR1 reads GTSNPN; CDR2 reads SVGIG (reference sequence). The CDR3, as DNA: TGTGCCTGGAGTGTAGGACAGGGTTACAATGAGCAGTTCTTC. The encoded protein is CAWSVGQGYNEQFF. Supplemented by reference TRBV30 and TRBJ2-1, the full variable domain reads SQTIHQWPATLVQPVGSPLSLECTVEGTSNPNLYWYRQAAGRGLQLLFYSVGIGQISSEVPQNLSASRPQDRQFILSSKKLLLSDSGFYLCAWSVGQGYNEQFFGPGTRLTVL.

V usage is TRBV4-1 and J usage is TRBJ2-3; 9 bases match TRBD1. Unmatched junction bases numbered 4, after V lost 3 bases and J lost 0 bases. The CDR3 contains 16 residues. The germline gives CDR1 MGHRA, CDR2 YSYEKL. The DNA for the CDR3 is TGCGCCAGCAGCCAGGACAGGGGCGCTAGCACAGATACGCAGTATTTT. Protein: CASSQDRGASTDTQYF.

This clone has just a few counts. The gene calls are TRBV2 and TRBJ1-2; perhaps TRBD1 as D (5 bases). V lost 7 bases and J 5 bases, leaving 17 bases between the germline ends. The CDR3 length is 14 residues. Germline V CDR1 and CDR2: SNHLY, FYNNEI. The CDR3 reads CASKGLLGEYGYTF. The CDR3 DNA reads TGTGCCAGCAAAGGTCTCCTAGGGGAATATGGCTACACCTTC.

This clone showed up just once. This rearrangement joins TRBV24-1 to TRBJ2-5, with D uncertain. V was cut by 3 bases and J by 0 bases, with 10 bases left in between. Germline V lookup: CDR1 KGHDR, CDR2 SFDVKD. The CDR3 sequence is 15 residues long. CDR3 DNA sequence: TGTGCCACCAGTGATCGTACGACTGACCAAGAGACCCAGTACTTC. Amino acids: CATSDRTTDQETQYF.

The chain couples TRBV5-1 to TRBJ1-1, with D uncertain. Germline V CDR1 and CDR2: SGHRS, YFSETQ. The length of the CDR3 is 12 residues. Trimming cost V 0 bases and J 6 bases, with 6 bases left between them. The CDR3 DNA reads TGCGCCAGCAGCTTGGGGGCAGCTGAAGCTTTCTTT. It is translated as CASSLGAAEAFF.

V and J are TRBV19 and TRBJ1-6; TRBD1 matches 9 bases. The CDR3 runs 16 residues. Germline-derived CDR1 and CDR2 are LNHDA and SQIVND (reference sequence). With 0 bases clipped from V and 10 bases from J, the junction kept 7 bases outside the gene matches. CDR3 residues: CASSIEASDRGSPLHF. The CDR3 bases are TGTGCCAGTAGTATAGAGGCGAGTGACAGGGGGTCACCCCTCCACTTT.

The chain recombines TRBV6-5 with TRBJ1-2; a weak D match, TRBD1 (6 bases). The germline V gene has CDR1 MNHEY and CDR2 SVGAGI. CDR3 length: 12 residues. Trimming took 7 bases from V and 7 from J, leaving 13 bases between them. The DNA of the CDR3 is TGTGCCAGCACAGGGGCAGGACGTGGCTACACCTTC. As protein: CASTGAGRGYTF.

This chain joins TRBV7-2 and TRBJ1-5, with a tentative D call TRBD1 (5 bases). Trimming removed 5 bases at V and 0 bases at J, with 8 bases between. Per germline, CDR1 SGHTA and CDR2 FQGNSA. This CDR3 spans 14 amino acids. In DNA form, the CDR3 reads TGTGCCAGCAGCCCAGGGAATAGCAATCAGCCCCAGCATTTT. Encoded protein: CASSPGNSNQPQHF.

The gene calls are TRBV6-5 and TRBJ1-3; TRBD1 aligns across 9 bases. Per germline, CDR1 MNHEY and CDR2 SVGAGI. J lost 5 bases, V lost 6 bases, and 5 bases had no gene match. CDR3 size: 14 residues. CDR3 bases: TGTGCCAGCAGGGGACAGGGCGGCAGAAACACCATATATTTT. Translating gives CASRGQGGRNTIYF.

The V call is TRBV9, the J call TRBJ1-3, with 11 bases matching TRBD1. In germline, CDR1 is SGDLS, CDR2 YYNGEE. The CDR3 has 16 residues. Trimming cost V 1 base and J 4 bases; bases outside gene matches: 4. Here the CDR3 reads CASSVSGTGGGNTIYF. Here the CDR3 DNA reads TGTGCCAGCAGCGTATCCGGGACAGGGGGAGGAAACACCATATATTTT. The whole variable domain, remainder taken from reference TRBV9 and TRBJ1-3, is DSGVTQTPKHLITATGQRVTLRCSPRSGDLSVYWYQQSLDQGLQFLIQYYNGEERAKGNILERFSAQQFPDLHSELNLSSLELGDSALYFCASSVSGTGGGNTIYFGEGSWLTVV.